Listed below are T cell receptor beta chains from one sample, sequenced in a study of technical replicates of blood from several donors. Clones were sequenced by immunoSEQ multiplex PCR, and TCRdb holds only the in-frame ones, with some missing. This table has about 81,000 clones, 81% appearing once. Material: PBMCs. The receptors were sampled from a human donor in good health. Some clones in this sample may be carry-over from other donors' samples. The conserved cysteine and the conserved F or W are not part of the CDR3 here.

CDR3: ASGGDPQY
J: TRBJ2-5
V: TRBV28

CDR3: ASSPGGGTNTGELF
J: TRBJ2-2
V: TRBV7-7

CDR3: ASSLGLAGGLSTDTQY
J: TRBJ2-3
V: TRBV7-2

CDR3: AWSVRQNYGYT
J: TRBJ1-2
V: TRBV30

CDR3: SVEVREQGDQF
J: TRBJ2-1
V: TRBV29-1

CDR3: ASSQVLAGEGGELF
J: TRBJ2-2
V: TRBV4-3

CDR3: ASSPRLAGYTDTQY
J: TRBJ2-3
V: TRBV7-3

CDR3: ASSLEHRNTEAF
J: TRBJ1-1
V: TRBV4-2

CDR3: AWSEGRAGEQY
J: TRBJ2-7
V: TRBV30

CDR3: ATRSPGTGGETQY
J: TRBJ2-5
V: TRBV18

CDR3: ASSPERDLRNEQF
J: TRBJ2-1
V: TRBV7-9

CDR3: ASSRRGTAYNEQF
J: TRBJ2-1
V: TRBV7-9

CDR3: ASSQAGTGYTDTQY
J: TRBJ2-3
V: TRBV4-1